The 21 T cell receptor beta chains in this list originate from one sample, sequenced in a study of blood T cell repertoires in COVID-19. TCRdb's copy holds only in-frame clones and misses some; the assay was immunoSEQ multiplex PCR. The table has 400,000 to 500,000 clones, roughly 90% seen once. Material: PBMCs or T cells enriched from blood (not recorded which). The source is a woman aged 35 to 49 who had recovered from COVID-19.

The chain recombines TRBV29-1 with TRBJ1-2; TRBD1 is a possible D gene (6 bases). CDR1 is SQVTM, CDR2 ANQGSEA, per germline. The CDR3 runs 14 residues. The V gene lost 3 bases and the J gene lost 5 bases, with 16 bases spanning the gap. CDR3 coding DNA: TGCAGCGTTGATGAACGGACAGCCAATTATGGCTACACCTTC. Its translation is CSVDERTANYGYTF.

The chain combines TRBV10-3 with TRBJ1-1, with D perhaps TRBD1 (5 bases). This CDR3 spans 14 amino acids. Germline-derived CDR1 and CDR2 are ENHRY and SYGVKD. V lost 4 bases and J 7 bases, leaving 16 bases between the germline ends. DNA of the CDR3: TGTGCCATCAGTGTTGAGGGACTGAGCGGTGAAGCTTTCTTT. It specifies CAISVEGLSGEAFF.

The chain recombines TRBV19 with TRBJ1-1; perhaps TRBD1 as D (5 bases). This CDR3 has 16 amino acids. Germline V gives CDR1 LNHDA, CDR2 SQIVND (reference sequence). Trimming left V 3 bases short and J 3 bases short, with 17 bases between. DNA of the CDR3: TGTGCCAGTAGTATCTTGGAGGGATCAGGGTACACTGAAGCTTTCTTT. Amino acids: CASSILEGSGYTEAFF.

The chain uses TRBV3-1 (or the pseudogene TRBV3-2) and TRBJ2-7, with D possibly being TRBD2 (7 bases). Germline V gene sequence: CDR1 LGHDT, CDR2 YNNKEL (reference sequence). The CDR3 is made up of 14 amino acids. V shed 8 bases and J shed 3 bases, with 17 bases lying between them. Written as DNA, the CDR3 is TGTGCCAGCGGTTGGGAGGGGGTACACTACGAGCAGTACTTC. This codes for CASGWEGVHYEQYF.

Points on this clone: Its ends do not fully match the called genes, so a read error is possible. The chain couples TRBV6-1 to TRBJ2-1; 11 nucleotides agree with TRBD1. Germline-derived CDR1 and CDR2 are MNHNS and SASEGT. The CDR3 runs to 13 residues. CDR3 DNA: TGTGCCAGCAGTGAAAACTCCCGGGACAGGGGGGTCTTC. This encodes CASSENSRDRGVF.

The chain couples TRBV9 to TRBJ2-7; the match to TRBD2 covers 10 bases. CDR3 length: 13 amino acids. V gave up 4 bases and J gave up 5 bases; unmatched junction bases: 3. Germline CDR1 and CDR2: SGDLS and YYNGEE. The CDR3 nucleotides are TGTGCCAGCAGCTCTAGCGGGAGTCACGAGCAGTACTTC. It yields the protein CASSSSGSHEQYF.

This clone was seen only once. The rearrangement links TRBV7-9 to TRBJ1-5; D is unresolved. CDR1 is SEHNR, CDR2 FQNEAQ, per germline (reference sequence). CDR3 size: 13 residues. Trimming took 3 bases from V and 4 from J, leaving 7 bases between them. The CDR3 coding sequence is TGTGCCAGCAGCTTGACGGAGAATCAGCCCCAGCATTTT. Translation: CASSLTENQPQHF.

This chain joins TRBV28 and TRBJ1-2; 9 nucleotides agree with TRBD1. J was trimmed by 4 bases and V by 5 bases; bases with no gene match: 14. The CDR3 length is 17 residues. Germline values: CDR1 MDHEN, CDR2 SYDVKM. CDR3 sequence (DNA): TGTGCCAGCAGTGCAAGACCGGGACAGGGCCCCCTCTATGGCTACACCTTC. Translation gives CASSARPGQGPLYGYTF.

The chain recombines TRBV3-1 (or the pseudogene TRBV3-2) with TRBJ2-5; D perhaps matches TRBD1 (6 bases). Germline V gives CDR1 LGHDT, CDR2 YNNKEL (reference sequence). V gave up 4 bases and J gave up 3 bases, with 9 bases separating them. There are 13 residues in the CDR3. CDR3 protein: CASSLGQKETQYF. The CDR3, as DNA: TGTGCCAGCAGCCTCGGACAGAAAGAGACCCAGTACTTC.

The chain links TRBV6-5 to TRBJ1-2, with D possibly TRBD1 on 6 matching bases. CDR3 length equals 15 residues. Germline CDR1 reads MNHEY; CDR2 reads SVGAGI. V was trimmed by 0 bases and J by 0 bases, leaving 8 bases between them. CDR3 nucleotides: TGTGCCAGCAGTTACTCTAGGACAGCTAACTATGGCTACACCTTC. Translation gives CASSYSRTANYGYTF.

This clone was counted once. V is TRBV29-1 and J is TRBJ2-1; tentative D call: TRBD1 (6 bases). V dropped 6 bases and J dropped 1 base, with 10 bases sitting between them. Germline V CDR1 and CDR2: SQVTM, ANQGSEA. This CDR3 contains 13 residues. The DNA for the CDR3 is TGCAGCGTCGGACAGACATCCTACAATGAGCAGTTCTTC. Translation gives CSVGQTSYNEQFF.

Here the CDR3 reads CASSGGLANLRYNEQFF. In DNA, the CDR3 is TGTGCCAGCAGCGGGGGACTAGCGAATCTGAGATACAATGAGCAGTTCTTC. J is TRBJ2-1 and V is TRBV27, with 10 bases lining up with TRBD2. The CDR3 has 17 residues. Germline CDR1 reads MNHEY; CDR2 reads SMNVEV (reference sequence). Trimming removed 6 bases from V and 4 bases from J; junction bases left unmatched: 12.

This chain connects TRBV4-3 to TRBJ2-2; weak D call: TRBD1 (5 bases). This CDR3 region has 14 residues. Germline V CDR1 and CDR2: LGHNA, YSLEER. Trimming pared 0 bases from V and 8 bases from J, leaving 10 bases between. CDR3 sequence: CASSQEIRAGELFF. Here the CDR3 DNA reads TGCGCCAGCAGCCAAGAAATCAGGGCTGGGGAGCTGTTTTTT.

The chain combines TRBV7-9 with TRBJ2-7, with 10 bases aligning to TRBD1. Germline trimming cut 5 bases from V and 4 bases from J; bases unmatched to any gene: 11. The CDR3 spans 16 residues. The germline CDR1 and CDR2 sequences are SEHNR and FQNEAQ (reference sequence). The CDR3 reads CASSKSDRGRLYEQYF. CDR3 DNA sequence: TGTGCCAGCAGCAAGTCCGACAGGGGGCGCTTGTACGAGCAGTACTTC.

The chain is built from TRBV21-1 and TRBJ2-6; the table names TRBD1, a call not compared with the DNA. TRBV21-1 represents a pseudogene. This CDR3 is built from 17 residues. The CDR3 DNA is TGTGCCAGCAGCAAAAGGGGCCCACGCTCTGGGGCCAACGTCCTGACTTTC. It codes for CASSKRGPRSGANVLTF.

V and J are TRBV4-1 and TRBJ2-3, with D possibly TRBD1 on 6 matching bases. V was cut by 5 bases and J by 3 bases, with 15 bases left in between. CDR1 and CDR2 (germline): MGHRA, YSYEKL. The CDR3 runs to 15 residues. CDR3 sequence reads: CASSDNRESTDTQYF. CDR3 nucleotides: TGCGCCAGCAGCGATAACAGGGAGTCTACAGATACGCAGTATTTT.

J is TRBJ1-6 and V is TRBV19, with TRBD1 matching 8 bases. V shed 5 bases, J shed 10 bases, and the junction held 10 bases outside the gene matches. The CDR3 contains 15 residues. CDR1 is LNHDA, CDR2 SQIVND, per germline (reference sequence). The CDR3 sequence is CASSPSDRVRSPLHF. The CDR3 nucleotides read TGTGCCAGTAGTCCCTCGGACAGGGTACGCTCACCCCTCCACTTT. Based on the CDR3 plus reference TRBV19 and TRBJ1-6, the full variable domain is DGGITQSPKYLFRKEGQNVTLSCEQNLNHDAMYWYRQDPGQGLRLIYYSQIVNDFQKGDIAEGYSVSREKKESFPLTVTSAQKNPTAFYLCASSPSDRVRSPLHFGNGTRLTVT.

This clone was counted once. Written as DNA, the CDR3 is TGTGCCAGCAGCTTGGCCTCGGACAGGAGTGGAAACACCATATATTTT. Translating gives CASSLASDRSGNTIYF. This rearrangement joins TRBV5-6 to TRBJ1-3; 7 positions agree with TRBD1. The ends lost 0 bases at V and 3 bases at J; junction bases unmatched: 6. CDR3 length: 16 amino acids. Per germline, CDR1 SGHDT and CDR2 YYEEEE.

Of note for this clone: The same CDR3 is also encoded by other DNA sequences in this sample. This chain links TRBV19 with TRBJ1-3; the D gene is possibly TRBD1 (5 bases). This CDR3 comprises 14 residues. Germline V gene data show CDR1 as LNHDA and CDR2 as SQIVND (reference sequence). V was shortened by 5 bases and J by 4 bases, with 12 bases between the two germline ends. The CDR3 is CASSPGTSGNTIYF. CDR3 in DNA: TGTGCCAGTAGTCCCGGGACTTCGGGAAACACCATATATTTT.

The V and J genes are TRBV7-9 and TRBJ2-7; 9 bases align to TRBD2. This CDR3 region has 16 residues. Per the germline V gene, CDR1 is SEHNR and CDR2 is FQNEAQ (reference sequence). Trimming removed 1 base from V and 2 bases from J; junction bases left unmatched: 6. The CDR3 DNA sequence: TGTGCCAGCAGCTTAGTCGTAGCGGGAGTTCCCTACGAGCAGTACTTC. Translation gives CASSLVVAGVPYEQYF. Combining the CDR3 with reference TRBV7-9 and TRBJ2-7 gives the whole variable domain DTGVSQNPRHKITKRGQNVTFRCDPISEHNRLYWYRQTLGQGPEFLTYFQNEAQLEKSRLLSDRFSAERPKGSFSTLEIQRTEQGDSAMYLCASSLVVAGVPYEQYFGPGTRLTVT.

The chain links TRBV7-6 to TRBJ2-1, with D tentatively TRBD2 (6 bases). Trimming took 2 bases from V and 2 from J, leaving 19 bases between them. The germline V gene encodes CDR1 SGHVS and CDR2 FNYEAQ. This CDR3 comprises 18 residues. The CDR3 DNA sequence: TGTGCCAGCAGCTTATCCTCTTGGTTGGGACTCGCCTACAATGAGCAGTTCTTC. Protein: CASSLSSWLGLAYNEQFF.